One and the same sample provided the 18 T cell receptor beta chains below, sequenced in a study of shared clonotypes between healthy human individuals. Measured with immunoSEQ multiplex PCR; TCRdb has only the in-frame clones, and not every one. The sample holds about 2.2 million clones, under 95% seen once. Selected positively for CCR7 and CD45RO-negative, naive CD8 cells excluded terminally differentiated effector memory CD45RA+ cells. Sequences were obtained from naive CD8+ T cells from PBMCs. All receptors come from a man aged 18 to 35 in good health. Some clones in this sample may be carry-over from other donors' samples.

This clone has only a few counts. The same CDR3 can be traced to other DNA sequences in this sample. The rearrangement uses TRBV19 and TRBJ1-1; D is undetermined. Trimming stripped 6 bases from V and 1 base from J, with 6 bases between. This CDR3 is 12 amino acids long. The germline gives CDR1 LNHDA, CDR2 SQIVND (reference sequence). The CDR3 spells CASSAGNTEAFF. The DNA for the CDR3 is TGTGCCAGTAGCGCAGGGAACACTGAAGCTTTCTTT.

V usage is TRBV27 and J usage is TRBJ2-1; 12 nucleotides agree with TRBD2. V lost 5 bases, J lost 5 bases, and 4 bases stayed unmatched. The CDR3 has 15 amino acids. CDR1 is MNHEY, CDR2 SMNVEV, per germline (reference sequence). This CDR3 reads CASSRTSGNNNEQFF. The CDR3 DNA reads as TGTGCCAGCAGTCGGACTAGCGGGAACAACAATGAGCAGTTCTTC.

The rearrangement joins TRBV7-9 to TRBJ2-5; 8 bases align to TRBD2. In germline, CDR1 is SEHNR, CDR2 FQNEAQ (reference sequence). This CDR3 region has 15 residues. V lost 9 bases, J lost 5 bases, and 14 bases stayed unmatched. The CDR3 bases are TGTGCCAGTAGCGGGGAAGAGGGGGATTTGGAGACCCAGTACTTC. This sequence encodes CASSGEEGDLETQYF.

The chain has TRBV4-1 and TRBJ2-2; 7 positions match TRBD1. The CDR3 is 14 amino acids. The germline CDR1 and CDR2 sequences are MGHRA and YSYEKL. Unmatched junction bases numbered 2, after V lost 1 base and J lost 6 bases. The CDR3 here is CASSQGQGPGELFF. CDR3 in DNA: TGCGCCAGCAGCCAAGGACAGGGTCCCGGGGAGCTGTTTTTT.

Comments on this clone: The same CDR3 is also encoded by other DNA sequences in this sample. The CDR3 region is CASSFGGNTEAFF. CDR3 coding DNA: TGTGCCAGCAGTTTCGGGGGGAACACTGAAGCTTTCTTT. The chain joins TRBV5-4 to TRBJ1-1; tentative D call: TRBD1 (5 bases). The V end was cut by 5 bases, the J end by 1 base, with 9 bases between. The CDR3 sequence is 13 residues long. CDR1 SGHNT and CDR2 YYREEE come from the germline V gene (reference sequence).

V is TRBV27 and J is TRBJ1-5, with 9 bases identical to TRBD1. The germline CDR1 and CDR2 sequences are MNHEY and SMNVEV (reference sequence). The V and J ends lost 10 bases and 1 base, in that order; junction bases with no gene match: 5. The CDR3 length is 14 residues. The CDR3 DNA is TGTGCCACCGGGGACAGGGCAAGCAATCAGCCCCAGCATTTT. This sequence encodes CATGDRASNQPQHF.

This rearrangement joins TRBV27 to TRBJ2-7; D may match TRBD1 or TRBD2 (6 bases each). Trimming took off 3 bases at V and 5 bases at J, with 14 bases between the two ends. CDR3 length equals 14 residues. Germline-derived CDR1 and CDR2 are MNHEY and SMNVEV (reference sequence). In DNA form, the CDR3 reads TGTGCCAGCAGTTTTTGGGGGGCGCAAGACGAGCAGTACTTC. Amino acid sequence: CASSFWGAQDEQYF.

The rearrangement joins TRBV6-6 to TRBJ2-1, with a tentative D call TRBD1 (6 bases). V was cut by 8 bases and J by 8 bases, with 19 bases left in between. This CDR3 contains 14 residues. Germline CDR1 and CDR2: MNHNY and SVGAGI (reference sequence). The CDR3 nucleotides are TGTGCCAGCGGGCAGGGTTCCAGGGGCGATGAGCAGTTCTTC. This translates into CASGQGSRGDEQFF.

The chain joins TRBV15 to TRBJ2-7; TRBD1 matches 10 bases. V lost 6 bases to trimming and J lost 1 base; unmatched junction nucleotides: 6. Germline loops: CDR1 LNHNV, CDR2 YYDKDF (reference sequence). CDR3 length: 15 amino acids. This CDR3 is CATREPGQGSYEQYF. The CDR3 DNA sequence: TGTGCCACCAGGGAGCCGGGACAGGGGTCCTACGAGCAGTACTTC. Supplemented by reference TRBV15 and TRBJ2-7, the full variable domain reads DAMVIQNPRYQVTQFGKPVTLSCSQTLNHNVMYWYQQKSSQAPKLLFHYYDKDFNNEADTPDNFQSRRPNTSFCFLDIRSPGLGDTAMYLCATREPGQGSYEQYFGPGTRLTVT.

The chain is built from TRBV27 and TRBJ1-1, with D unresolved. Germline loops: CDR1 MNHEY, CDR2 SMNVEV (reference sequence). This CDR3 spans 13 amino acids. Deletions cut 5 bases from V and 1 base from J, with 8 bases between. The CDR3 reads CASSGRTNTEAFF. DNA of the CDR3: TGTGCCAGCAGTGGGCGGACGAACACTGAAGCTTTCTTT.

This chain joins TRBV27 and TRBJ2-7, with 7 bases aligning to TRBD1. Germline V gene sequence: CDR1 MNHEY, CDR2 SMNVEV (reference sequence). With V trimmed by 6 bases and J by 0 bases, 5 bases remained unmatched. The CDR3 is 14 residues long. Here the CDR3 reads CASSPQGDSYEQYF. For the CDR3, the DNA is TGTGCCAGCAGCCCCCAGGGGGACTCCTACGAGCAGTACTTC.

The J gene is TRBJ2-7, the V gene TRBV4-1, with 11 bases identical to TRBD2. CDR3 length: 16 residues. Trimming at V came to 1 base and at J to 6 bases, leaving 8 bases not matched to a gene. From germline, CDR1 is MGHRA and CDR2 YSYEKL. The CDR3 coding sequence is TGCGCCAGCAGCCAAGGAACTAGCGGGAGTTCCCCCGAGCAGTACTTC. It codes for CASSQGTSGSSPEQYF.

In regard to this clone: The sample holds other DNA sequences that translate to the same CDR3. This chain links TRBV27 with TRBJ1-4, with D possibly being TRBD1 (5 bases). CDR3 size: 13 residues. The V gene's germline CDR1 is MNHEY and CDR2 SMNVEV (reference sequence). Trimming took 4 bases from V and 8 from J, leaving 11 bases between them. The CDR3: CASSWGFGEKLFF. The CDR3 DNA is TGTGCCAGCAGTTGGGGGTTCGGGGAAAAACTGTTTTTT.

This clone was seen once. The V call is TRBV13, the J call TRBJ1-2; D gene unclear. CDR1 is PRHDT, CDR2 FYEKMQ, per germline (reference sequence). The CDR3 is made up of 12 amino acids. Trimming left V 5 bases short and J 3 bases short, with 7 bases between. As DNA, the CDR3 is TGTGCCAGCAGCCAAAGACACTATGGCTACACCTTC. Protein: CASSQRHYGYTF.

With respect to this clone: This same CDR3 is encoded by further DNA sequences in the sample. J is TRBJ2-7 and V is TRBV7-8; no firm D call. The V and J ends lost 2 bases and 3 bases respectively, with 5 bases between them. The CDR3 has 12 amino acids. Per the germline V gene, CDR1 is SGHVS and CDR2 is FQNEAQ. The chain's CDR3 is CASSLRIYEQYF. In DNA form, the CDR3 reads TGTGCCAGCAGCTTACGAATCTACGAGCAGTACTTC. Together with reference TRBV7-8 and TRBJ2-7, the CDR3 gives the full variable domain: GAGVSQSPRYKVAKRGQDVALRCDPISGHVSLFWYQQALGQGPEFLTYFQNEAQLDKSGLPSDRFFAERPEGSVSTLKIQRTQQEDSAVYLCASSLRIYEQYFGPGTRLTVT.

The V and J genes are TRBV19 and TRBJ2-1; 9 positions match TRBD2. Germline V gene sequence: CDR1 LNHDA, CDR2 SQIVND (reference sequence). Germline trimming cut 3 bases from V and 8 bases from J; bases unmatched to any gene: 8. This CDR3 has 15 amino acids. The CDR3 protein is CASSIGGRARDEQFF. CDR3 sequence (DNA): TGTGCCAGTAGTATCGGCGGGAGGGCCAGGGATGAGCAGTTCTTC.

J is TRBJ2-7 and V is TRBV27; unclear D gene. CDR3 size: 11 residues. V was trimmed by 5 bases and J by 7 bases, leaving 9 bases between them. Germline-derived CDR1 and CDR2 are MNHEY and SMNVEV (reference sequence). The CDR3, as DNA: TGTGCCAGCAGTATCCTAGGAGAGCAGTACTTC. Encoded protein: CASSILGEQYF.

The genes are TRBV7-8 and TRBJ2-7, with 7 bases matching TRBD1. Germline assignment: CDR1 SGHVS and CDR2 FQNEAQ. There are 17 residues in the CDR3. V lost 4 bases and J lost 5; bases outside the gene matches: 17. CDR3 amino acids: CASSYDTNRGAPHEQYF. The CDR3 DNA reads TGTGCCAGCAGCTACGACACCAACAGGGGCGCGCCACACGAGCAGTACTTC.